This entry features one T cell receptor beta chain sequence. Its antigen is still unknown. The data were produced by immunoSEQ multiplex PCR, yet TCRdb's version contains in-frame clones alone and is incomplete. Among about 24,000 clones listed, approximately 69% were seen once. Germline V gene data show CDR1 as MNHNS and CDR2 as SASEGT. The CDR3 is 17 residues long. J lost 1 base, V lost 4 bases, and 6 bases had no gene match. The sample comes from a study of vaccination effects on CD4 cells after COVID-19. Antigen-specific CD4+ T cell clonotypes were called by their expansion after viral peptide-pool culture in ViraFEST. Isolating CD4+ T cells followed roughly ten days of culture. Two-dose vaccination with either BNT162b2 or mRNA-1273 was given to the participants. Vaccinees lacked prior SARS-CoV-2 infection and tested negative for nucleocapsid antibodies. Supplemented with approximately 10 IU/ml IL-2 and 9.5 to 10 ug/ml peptides, two million PBMC per well were kept in culture. IL-2 medium supplanted half the medium on days 3 and 7.

Sequenced here: CD4+ T cells from PBMCs cultured with SARS-CoV-2 spike peptides, sampled after COVID-19 vaccination. This sequence originates from a human donor who received a COVID-19 vaccine. The chain has TRBV6-1 and TRBJ2-7, with 14 bases fitting TRBD2. The CDR3 region has the DNA TGTGCCAGCAGTGCTGGACTAGCGGGGGGCAGGTCCTACGAGCAGTACTTC. It codes for CASSAGLAGGRSYEQYF.